Sequencing of this T cell receptor beta chain was carried out in a study of T cells in localized non-small cell lung cancer. According to the study, adjacent lung free of atypia was obtained at least 2 cm from the tumor margin. Notes on the study in general: Longer overall survival was linked to higher blood T cell density. Among the tissues sampled, uninvolved adjacent lung had the highest T cell clonality, above tumor.

Germline V gene sequence: CDR1 SGHNT, CDR2 YENEEA. V lost 5 bases and J lost 2, with 22 bases in between. The CDR3 contains 17 residues. In this sample, this clone is medium-sized. Its target is not known. Produced via immunoSEQ multiplex PCR; TCRdb's table is partial and in-frame only. Here the sample spans roughly 1,600 clones, roughly a quarter being singletons. Sequencing was performed on normal lung tissue next to the tumor, taken before any cancer treatment. This TCR came from a man aged 35 to 69 with stage II squamous cell lung carcinoma. V is TRBV11-3 and J is TRBJ2-7; tentative D call: TRBD2 (6 bases). CDR3 sequence: CASSQGGTGPMTYEQYF. CDR3 bases: TGTGCCAGCAGCCAGGGCGGGACCGGACCTATGACCTACGAGCAGTACTTC.